This T cell receptor (beta chain) originates from a study of post-analysis software for immune sequencing data. Ten or more counts support this clonotype. Its target is unknown. cDNA libraries of TCR beta carried unique molecular identifiers. When about 1 to 11 million T cells were used, they gave approximately 530,000 cDNA molecules. TCRdb reprocessed the PCR reads via MiXCR and lists one record per CDR3 protein. Of fewer than 850,000 distinct CDR3 sequences in the sample, roughly 29% were seen once. This CDR3 is 12 amino acids long. V shed 4 bases and J shed 4 bases, with 7 bases lying between them. Germline CDR1 reads SGHDN; CDR2 reads FVKESK. General observations from the study: Elevated frequency relative to controls characterized 4 or 5 TRBV segments in patients, TRBV5-6, TRBV5-1 and TRBV20-1 among them. In multiple sclerosis, normalized Chao1 diversity was significantly below that of controls.

Sequencing was done on a sample of blood. The chain has TRBV14 and TRBJ2-5; D call uncertain. This receptor was obtained from a girl aged 5-17 years with multiple sclerosis. CDR3 loop: CASSPTRETQYF. DNA for the CDR3: TGTGCCAGCAGCCCGACCCGAGAGACCCAGTACTTC.